The present T cell receptor beta chain was sequenced within a study of siplizumab effects on memory and regulatory T cells. Notes on the study in general: Naive T cells were seemingly more diverse than memory cells, and major contributions to the alloresponse seemed to be made by them.

A note on this clone: Antigen: not known.

Profiling relied on immunoSEQ multiplex PCR, and the TCRdb table lists in-frame clones only, not all of them. This table has 70,000 to 95,000 clones, more than 95% appearing once. The V end lost 7 bases, the J end lost 4 bases, and 17 bases lay between the germline ends. In germline, CDR1 is MNHEY, CDR2 SVGAGI. CDR3 length: 15 residues. The sample taken for sequencing was naive CD4+ T cells sorted from blood. The chain is built from TRBV6-5 and TRBJ2-1, with D maybe TRBD2 (5 bases). The receptor's source is a human donor in good health. CDR3 sequence: CASTRGMGNYNEQFF. CDR3 coding DNA: TGTGCCAGCACTCGAGGGATGGGCAATTACAATGAGCAGTTCTTC.